These 23 T cell receptor beta chains originate from one sample sequenced in a study of shared clonotypes between healthy human individuals. Produced via immunoSEQ multiplex PCR; TCRdb's table is partial and in-frame only. The sample holds 1,400,000 or so clones, around 98.5% seen once. The sample taken for sequencing was naive CD4+ T cells sorted from blood. Subset indicated: CD45RA+ positively selected. Receptors originate from a man aged 25 to 40 in good health.

This clone was detected once. CDR3 in amino acids: CASSHYGTGKETQYF. In DNA form, the CDR3 reads TGTGCCAGCAGCCATTATGGGACAGGGAAAGAGACCCAGTACTTC. The rearrangement joins TRBV7-9 to TRBJ2-5; 9 bases map to TRBD1. J was trimmed by 3 bases and V by 5 bases; bases with no gene match: 7. Germline assignment: CDR1 SEHNR and CDR2 FQNEAQ (reference sequence). The CDR3 spans 15 residues. The full variable domain, its missing parts supplied by reference TRBV7-9 and TRBJ2-5, is DTGVSQNPRHKITKRGQNVTFRCDPISEHNRLYWYRQTLGQGPEFLTYFQNEAQLEKSRLLSDRFSAERPKGSFSTLEIQRTEQGDSAMYLCASSHYGTGKETQYFGPGTRLLVL.

This rearrangement joins TRBV6-5 to TRBJ2-2; the D gene is possibly TRBD2 (6 bases). V lost 10 bases, J lost 2 bases, and 11 bases lay in between. CDR1 MNHEY and CDR2 SVGAGI come from the germline V gene. This CDR3 is 13 amino acids long. CDR3 nucleotide sequence: TGTGCCATCTTAGCGGATAACACCGGGGAGCTGTTTTTT. The encoded protein is CAILADNTGELFF.

This clone was found once. The rearrangement links TRBV6-1 to TRBJ2-2; 9 nucleotides agree with TRBD1. Germline V gene sequence: CDR1 MNHNS, CDR2 SASEGT. This CDR3 spans 15 amino acids. V dropped 1 base and J dropped 3; count of bases not matched to a gene: 0. CDR3 in amino acids: CASSEDRGHTGELFF. DNA of the CDR3: TGTGCCAGCAGTGAAGACAGGGGGCACACCGGGGAGCTGTTTTTT.

This clone was recorded only once. V and J are TRBV19 and TRBJ1-2; D may be TRBD1 (6 bases). Germline CDR1 reads LNHDA; CDR2 reads SQIVND (reference sequence). The CDR3 length is 14 residues. The V end lost 6 bases, the J end lost 3 bases, and 14 bases lay between the germline ends. The DNA of the CDR3 is TGTGCCAGTAGGCTACAGGGCCGGGACTATGGCTACACCTTC. This encodes CASRLQGRDYGYTF. Filled out from reference TRBV19 and TRBJ1-2, the complete variable domain reads DGGITQSPKYLFRKEGQNVTLSCEQNLNHDAMYWYRQDPGQGLRLIYYSQIVNDFQKGDIAEGYSVSREKKESFPLTVTSAQKNPTAFYLCASRLQGRDYGYTFGSGTRLTVV.

This chain joins TRBV6-1 and TRBJ2-1; D is unresolved. Germline V gene sequence: CDR1 MNHNS, CDR2 SASEGT. With 3 bases removed from V and 4 bases from J, the gap between germline ends came to 13 bases. The CDR3 runs to 15 residues. The CDR3 sequence: CASSERPQGYNEQFF. DNA of the CDR3: TGTGCCAGCAGTGAGCGTCCCCAAGGGTACAATGAGCAGTTCTTC.

Concerning this clone itself: In the same sample, other DNA sequences code for this CDR3. V gene TRBV20-1 combines with J gene TRBJ2-7, with D possibly being TRBD2 (6 bases). In germline, CDR1 is DFQATT, CDR2 SNEGSKA (reference sequence). CDR3 length equals 11 residues. Trimming took 3 bases from V and 4 from J, leaving 7 bases between them. CDR3 DNA sequence: TGCAGTGCTAGGGCGGGGTACGAGCAGTACTTC. As protein: CSARAGYEQYF.

This chain joins TRBV7-8 and TRBJ2-5; 10 bases match TRBD2. Germline CDR1 SGHVS, CDR2 FQNEAQ. The CDR3 is made up of 17 amino acids. With 0 bases clipped from V and 1 base from J, the junction kept 5 bases outside the gene matches. CDR3 residues: CASSLAPSGSIQETQYF. CDR3 in DNA: TGTGCCAGCAGCTTAGCTCCTAGCGGGAGTATCCAAGAGACCCAGTACTTC.

The chain carries TRBV9 and TRBJ1-2, with unresolved D. This CDR3 spans 13 amino acids. Trimming pared 3 bases from V and 2 bases from J, leaving 8 bases between. Germline-derived CDR1 and CDR2 are SGDLS and YYNGEE. The CDR3 spells CASSATENYGYTF. Written as DNA, the CDR3 is TGTGCCAGCAGCGCTACAGAGAACTATGGCTACACCTTC.

This clone has just one count. The J gene is TRBJ2-1, the V gene TRBV5-5; D may be TRBD1 or TRBD2 (5 bases each). CDR3 length: 15 amino acids. Trimming left V 1 base short and J 0 bases short, with 8 bases between. Germline assignment: CDR1 SGHKS and CDR2 YYEKEE (reference sequence). The CDR3, as DNA: TGTGCCAGCAGCTTGTTGGGGGACTCCTACAATGAGCAGTTCTTC. The encoded protein is CASSLLGDSYNEQFF.

The CDR3 DNA is TGTGCCAGTAGTATGGGGGACACTGAAGCTTTCTTT. Encoded protein: CASSMGDTEAFF. The chain is built from TRBV19 and TRBJ1-1, with D possibly matching TRBD1 (5 bases). V shed 3 bases and J shed 3 bases, with 5 bases lying between them. This CDR3 spans 12 amino acids. Looked up from germline, CDR1 is LNHDA and CDR2 is SQIVND (reference sequence).

This clone is a singleton in its sample. The V and J genes are TRBV19 and TRBJ2-7; D unresolved. Germline-derived CDR1 and CDR2 are LNHDA and SQIVND (reference sequence). The CDR3 is 15 amino acids. The germline V and J ends were trimmed by 5 bases and 6 bases, with 20 bases remaining between them. The CDR3 sequence: CASSVLGQHLAEQYF. In DNA, the CDR3 is TGTGCCAGTAGTGTGTTAGGGCAGCACTTGGCCGAGCAGTACTTC.

The chain carries TRBV5-1 and TRBJ1-4; D unclear. Between the trimmed V and J ends, which lost 4 bases and 8 bases, there was a span of 12 bases. CDR3 size: 13 residues. Per germline, CDR1 SGHRS and CDR2 YFSETQ. The CDR3 loop reads CASSMALREKLFF. The CDR3, as DNA: TGCGCCAGCAGCATGGCCCTTAGAGAAAAACTGTTTTTT.

The chain employs TRBV5-6 and TRBJ1-2; D is ambiguous. The CDR3 is 14 residues long. Germline V CDR1 and CDR2: SGHDT, YYEEEE. Between the trimmed V and J ends, which lost 2 bases and 0 bases, there was a span of 8 bases. The CDR3: CASSLPGPNYGYTF. The CDR3, as DNA: TGTGCCAGCAGCTTACCGGGCCCTAACTATGGCTACACCTTC.

The chain employs TRBV11-2 and TRBJ2-7, with D possibly TRBD2 on 5 matching bases. Germline V CDR1 and CDR2: SGHAT, FQNNGV. V dropped 5 bases and J dropped 6 bases, with 17 bases sitting between them. This CDR3 is 14 amino acids long. The CDR3 spells CASSTIRIRGEQYF. Here the CDR3 DNA reads TGTGCCAGCAGCACCATTCGTATTCGGGGCGAGCAGTACTTC.

This clone was recorded only once. This CDR3 is also generated by other DNA sequences in the sample. V gene TRBV13 combines with J gene TRBJ2-6, with D perhaps matching TRBD1 (6 bases). Trimming removed 3 bases at V and 1 base at J, with 7 bases between. Per germline, CDR1 PRHDT and CDR2 FYEKMQ (reference sequence). CDR3 length: 15 amino acids. CDR3 loop: CASSFRGSGANVLTF. CDR3 DNA sequence: TGTGCCAGCAGCTTTAGGGGGTCTGGGGCCAACGTCCTGACTTTC. The whole variable domain, filled in from reference TRBV13 and TRBJ2-6, reads AAGVIQSPRHLIKEKRETATLKCYPIPRHDTVYWYQQGPGQDPQFLISFYEKMQSDKGSIPDRFSAQQFSDYHSELNMSSLELGDSALYFCASSFRGSGANVLTFGAGSRLTVL.

The CDR3 region is CASIENTEAFF. DNA of the CDR3: TGTGCCAGCATTGAAAACACTGAAGCTTTCTTT. The chain links TRBV27 to TRBJ1-1; D gene unclear. CDR1 is MNHEY and CDR2 is SMNVEV in the germline V gene (reference sequence). The CDR3 covers 11 residues. Trimming cost V 7 bases and J 2 bases, with 5 bases left between them.

V usage is TRBV10-3 and J usage is TRBJ2-7, with unresolved D. Germline V gives CDR1 ENHRY, CDR2 SYGVKD. The V gene lost 0 bases and the J gene lost 6 bases, with 9 bases spanning the gap. The CDR3 loop spans 13 amino acids. The DNA of the CDR3 is TGTGCCATCAGTGAGTCGCGACCTGGCGAGCAGTACTTC. It translates to CAISESRPGEQYF.

V and J are TRBV5-6 and TRBJ2-2, with D perhaps matching TRBD2 (6 bases). The CDR3 consists of 16 residues. Trimming left V 1 base short and J 3 bases short, with 13 bases between. Germline assignment: CDR1 SGHDT and CDR2 YYEEEE. In nucleotides, the CDR3 is TGTGCCAGCAGCTTGCTCGGCGGGAAGGACACCGGGGAGCTGTTTTTT. Translating it yields CASSLLGGKDTGELFF.

V and J are TRBV7-6 and TRBJ2-1; possibly TRBD2 for D (5 bases). Trimming shortened V by 4 bases and J by 4 bases, and 26 bases separated the two germline ends. Germline V gene lookup returns CDR1 SGHVS and CDR2 FNYEAQ. CDR3 length equals 19 residues. The CDR3 spells CASSSMRSRNEGFYNEQFF. The CDR3 bases are TGTGCCAGCAGCTCCATGCGTAGTAGAAATGAGGGATTTTACAATGAGCAGTTCTTC.

For this clone: The sample holds other DNA sequences that translate to the same CDR3. The chain carries TRBV28 and TRBJ1-2, with 7 bases fitting TRBD1. Per germline, CDR1 MDHEN and CDR2 SYDVKM. Trimming removed 2 bases from V and 2 bases from J; junction bases left unmatched: 2. The CDR3 runs to 14 residues. The CDR3 loop is CASSLGQANYGYTF. The CDR3 DNA follows: TGTGCCAGCAGTTTAGGACAGGCGAACTATGGCTACACCTTC.

This rearrangement joins TRBV13 to TRBJ2-1, with TRBD2 identical over 8 bases. CDR3 length: 16 residues. V shed 6 bases, J shed 4 bases, and the junction held 11 bases outside the gene matches. Germline values: CDR1 PRHDT, CDR2 FYEKMQ (reference sequence). CDR3 DNA: TGTGCCAGCAGTAGCCGCCCGGGACTAGTGTACAATGAGCAGTTCTTC. It translates to CASSSRPGLVYNEQFF.

The V gene is TRBV27, the J gene TRBJ2-3; the D is unclear. V shed 4 bases and J shed 0 bases, with 14 bases lying between them. The CDR3 is made up of 16 amino acids. CDR1 is MNHEY, CDR2 SMNVEV, per germline (reference sequence). This CDR3 is CASSSRWHTSTDTQYF. CDR3 DNA: TGTGCCAGCAGTTCCCGTTGGCATACAAGCACAGATACGCAGTATTTT.

The rearrangement links TRBV5-5 to TRBJ2-5; D perhaps matches TRBD2 (6 bases). This CDR3 comprises 16 residues. Trimming took 2 bases from V and 5 from J, leaving 19 bases between them. Germline lookup yields CDR1 SGHKS and CDR2 YYEKEE (reference sequence). CDR3 DNA sequence: TGTGCCAGCAGCTTCTTGCGGGATCGACCTGGGGAGACCCAGTACTTC. This encodes CASSFLRDRPGETQYF.